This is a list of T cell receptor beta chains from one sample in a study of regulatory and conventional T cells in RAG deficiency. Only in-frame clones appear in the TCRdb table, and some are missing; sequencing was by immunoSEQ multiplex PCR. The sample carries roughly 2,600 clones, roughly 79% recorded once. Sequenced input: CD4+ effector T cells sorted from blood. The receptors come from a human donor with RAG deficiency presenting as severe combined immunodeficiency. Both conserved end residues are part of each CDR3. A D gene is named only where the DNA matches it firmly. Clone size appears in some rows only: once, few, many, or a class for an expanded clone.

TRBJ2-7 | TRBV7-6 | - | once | CASSLALSYEQYF | TGTGCCAGCAGCTTAGCGCTAAGTTACGAGCAGTACTTC
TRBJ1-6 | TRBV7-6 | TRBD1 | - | CASSLAPQGLDSPLHF | TGTGCCAGCAGCTTAGCACCACAGGGGTTAGACTCACCCCTCCACTTT
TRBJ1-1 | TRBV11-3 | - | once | CASSLGFQAEAFF | TGTGCCAGCAGCTTAGGTTTCCAGGCTGAAGCTTTCTTT
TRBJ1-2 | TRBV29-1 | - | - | CSVAGEGGYGYTF | TGCAGCGTCGCAGGGGAGGGTGGCTATGGCTACACCTTC
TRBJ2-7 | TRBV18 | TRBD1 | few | CASSPSGTGPYEQYF | TGTGCCAGCTCACCCTCCGGGACAGGGCCCTACGAGCAGTACTTC
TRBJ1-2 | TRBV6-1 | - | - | CAITHRGRGYTF | TGTGCCATCACACACCGGGGCCGGGGCTACACCTTC
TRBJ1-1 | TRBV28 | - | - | CASSTTPEAFF | TGTGCCAGCAGTACCACCCCTGAAGCTTTCTTT
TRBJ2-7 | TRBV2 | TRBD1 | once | CASRGQGVYEQYF | TGTGCCAGCAGGGGACAGGGGGTCTACGAGCAGTACTTC
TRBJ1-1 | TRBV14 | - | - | CASSHGTGLVPNTEAFF | TGTGCCAGCAGCCATGGTACAGGGCTAGTTCCAAACACTGAAGCTTTCTTT
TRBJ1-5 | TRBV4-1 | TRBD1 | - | CASSLFGQGNQPQHF | TGCGCCAGCAGCCTTTTCGGACAGGGGAATCAGCCCCAGCATTTT
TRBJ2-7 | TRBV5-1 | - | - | CASSVGMRAGAYEQYF | TGCGCCAGCAGCGTGGGGATGAGGGCCGGTGCGTACGAGCAGTACTTC
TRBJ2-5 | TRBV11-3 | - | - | CASSPGQQETQYF | TGTGCCAGCAGTCCGGGACAACAAGAGACCCAGTACTTC
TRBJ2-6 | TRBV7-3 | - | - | CASSLMGNGANVLTF | TGTGCCAGCAGCTTAATGGGAAACGGGGCCAACGTCCTGACTTTC
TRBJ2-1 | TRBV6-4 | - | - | CASSDGPHNEQFF | TGTGCCAGCAGTGACGGGCCACACAATGAGCAGTTCTTC
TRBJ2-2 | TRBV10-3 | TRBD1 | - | CAISKTGDGGELFF | TGTGCCATCAGCAAGACAGGGGACGGCGGGGAGCTGTTTTTT
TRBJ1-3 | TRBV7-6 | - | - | CASSLHSGNTIYF | TGTGCCAGCAGCTTACACTCTGGAAACACCATATATTTT
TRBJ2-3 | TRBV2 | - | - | CASSPAPSTDTQYF | TGTGCCAGCAGTCCCGCGCCTAGCACAGATACGCAGTATTTT
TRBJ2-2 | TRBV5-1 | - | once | CASRQGNSGELFF | TGCGCCAGCAGGCAGGGGAACAGCGGGGAGCTGTTTTTT
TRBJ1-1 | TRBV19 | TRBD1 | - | CASSFAGTGRTEAFF | TGTGCCAGTAGTTTCGCCGGGACAGGGCGAACTGAAGCTTTCTTT
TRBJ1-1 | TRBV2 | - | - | CASSLEENTEAFF | TGTGCCAGCAGTTTAGAAGAGAACACTGAAGCTTTCTTT
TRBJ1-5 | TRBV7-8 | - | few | CASSLDWNQPQHF | TGTGCCAGCAGCTTAGACTGGAATCAGCCCCAGCATTTT
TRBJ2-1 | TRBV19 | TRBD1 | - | CASSRQGRSYNEQFF | TGTGCCAGTAGCCGACAGGGCCGATCCTACAATGAGCAGTTCTTC
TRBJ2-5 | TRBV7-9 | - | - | CASSLVPSETQYF | TGTGCCAGCAGCTTAGTACCGTCCGAGACCCAGTACTTC
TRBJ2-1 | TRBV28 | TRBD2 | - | CASTQLAAPSDEQFF | TGTGCCAGCACCCAACTAGCGGCACCCTCCGATGAGCAGTTCTTC
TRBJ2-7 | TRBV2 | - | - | CASSRDNSYEQYF | TGTGCCAGCAGCCGGGACAACTCCTACGAGCAGTACTTC
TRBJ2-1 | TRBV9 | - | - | CASSGSSYNEQFF | TGTGCCAGCAGTGGTAGCTCCTACAATGAGCAGTTCTTC
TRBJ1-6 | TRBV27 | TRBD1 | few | CATMGYDRGNSPLHF | TGTGCCACTATGGGATATGACAGGGGCAATTCACCCCTCCACTTT
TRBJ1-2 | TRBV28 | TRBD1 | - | CASLTGGRGYTF | TGTGCCAGCCTCACAGGGGGCCGAGGCTACACCTTC
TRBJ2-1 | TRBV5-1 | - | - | CASSLATSSEQFF | TGCGCCAGCAGCTTGGCGACATCTTCTGAGCAGTTCTTC